This paragraph reports one TCR beta chain. The data were obtained in a study of blood T cell repertoires in COVID-19. Study summary: Whether acute or convalescent, the COVID-19 samples came from the United States, Italy and Spain. Sample material is recorded as cDNA or gDNA derived from T cells, B-cell-depleted T cells, or PBMCs.

Seattle patients were enrolled while actively infected and followed longitudinally. Per the study methods: Estimated nucleated cell counts came from reference gene primer amplification. TCRdb keeps only in-frame clones here, not all; method: immunoSEQ multiplex PCR. V and J calls and clone size follow that table, whereas D and trimming were derived from the DNA. The table shows under 200,000 clones, with approximately 86% occurring only once. The sequence was obtained from an elderly woman with COVID-19, enrolled during active disease. Sequencing used peripheral blood.

CDR3 in DNA: TGTGCCAGTGGGAGCGGGGGAAACACCGGGGAGCTGTTTTTT. This codes for CASGSGGNTGELFF. The rearrangement uses TRBV9 and TRBJ2-2, with 8 bases matching TRBD2. The CDR3 extends over 14 amino acids. Trimming at V came to 8 bases and at J to 2 bases, leaving 5 bases not matched to a gene. CDR1 is SGDLS and CDR2 is YYNGEE in the germline V gene.